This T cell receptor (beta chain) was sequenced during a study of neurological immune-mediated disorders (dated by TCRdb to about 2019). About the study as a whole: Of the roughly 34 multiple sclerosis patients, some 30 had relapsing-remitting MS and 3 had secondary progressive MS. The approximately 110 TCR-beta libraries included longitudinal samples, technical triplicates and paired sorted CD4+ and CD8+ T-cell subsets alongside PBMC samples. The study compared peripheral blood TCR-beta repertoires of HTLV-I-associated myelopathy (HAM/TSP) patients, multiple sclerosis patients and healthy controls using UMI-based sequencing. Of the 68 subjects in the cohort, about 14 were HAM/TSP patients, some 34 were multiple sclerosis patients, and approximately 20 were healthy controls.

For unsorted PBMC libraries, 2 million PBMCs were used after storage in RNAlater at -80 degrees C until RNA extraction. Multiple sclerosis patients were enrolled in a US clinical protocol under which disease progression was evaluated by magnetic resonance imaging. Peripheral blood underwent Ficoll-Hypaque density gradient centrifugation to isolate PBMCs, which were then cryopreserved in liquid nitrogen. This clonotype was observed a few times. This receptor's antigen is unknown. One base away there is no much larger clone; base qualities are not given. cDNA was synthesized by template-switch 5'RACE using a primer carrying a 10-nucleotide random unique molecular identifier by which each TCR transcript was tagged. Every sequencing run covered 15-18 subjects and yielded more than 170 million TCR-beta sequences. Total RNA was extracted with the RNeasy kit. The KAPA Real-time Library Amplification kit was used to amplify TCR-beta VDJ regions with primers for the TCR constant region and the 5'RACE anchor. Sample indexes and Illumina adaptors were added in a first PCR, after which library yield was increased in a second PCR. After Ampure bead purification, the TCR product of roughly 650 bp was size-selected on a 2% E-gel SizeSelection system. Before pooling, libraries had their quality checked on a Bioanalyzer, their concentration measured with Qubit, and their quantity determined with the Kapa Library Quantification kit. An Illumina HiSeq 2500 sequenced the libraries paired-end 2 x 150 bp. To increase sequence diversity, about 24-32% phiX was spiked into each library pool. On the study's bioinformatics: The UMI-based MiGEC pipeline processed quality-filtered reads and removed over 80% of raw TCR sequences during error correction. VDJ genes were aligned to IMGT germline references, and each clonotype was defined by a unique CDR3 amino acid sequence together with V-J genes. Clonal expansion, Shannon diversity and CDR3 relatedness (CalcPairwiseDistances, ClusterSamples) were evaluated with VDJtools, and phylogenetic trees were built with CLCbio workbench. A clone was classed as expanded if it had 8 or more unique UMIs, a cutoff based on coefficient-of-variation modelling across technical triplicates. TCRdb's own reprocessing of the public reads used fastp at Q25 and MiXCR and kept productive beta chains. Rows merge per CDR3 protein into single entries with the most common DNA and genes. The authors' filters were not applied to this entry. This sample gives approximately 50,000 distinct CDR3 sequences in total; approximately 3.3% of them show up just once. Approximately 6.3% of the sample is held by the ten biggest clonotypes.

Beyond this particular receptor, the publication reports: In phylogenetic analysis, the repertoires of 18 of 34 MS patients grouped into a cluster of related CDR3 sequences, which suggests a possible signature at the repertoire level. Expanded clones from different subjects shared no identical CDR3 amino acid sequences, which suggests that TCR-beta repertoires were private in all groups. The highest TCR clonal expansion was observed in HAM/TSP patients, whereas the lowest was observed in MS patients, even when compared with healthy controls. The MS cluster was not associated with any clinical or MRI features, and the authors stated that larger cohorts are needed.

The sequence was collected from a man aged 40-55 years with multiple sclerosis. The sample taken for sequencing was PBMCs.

The CDR3 here reads CASSLVLRFSSGGTSTDTQYF. The DNA sequence follows: TGTGCCAGCAGTTTAGTATTGAGGTTCTCTAGCGGGGGGACTAGCACAGATACGCAGTATTTT. The chain couples TRBV12-3 or TRBV12-4 to TRBJ2-3; TRBD2 fits 11 bases in the junction. From the cysteine through the phenylalanine, the CDR3 covers 21 amino acids. Only the CDR3 DNA is retained, 63 bases long and in frame from the first base. V trim: 1 base; J trim: 0 bases; unmatched bases: 15.